This T cell receptor beta chain was sequenced in a study of blood T cell repertoires in COVID-19. Study at large: The origin of the acute and convalescent COVID-19 samples was the United States, Italy and Spain.

In the original processing: Reference gene primer amplification yielded estimated nucleated cell counts. Measured with immunoSEQ multiplex PCR; TCRdb has only the in-frame clones, and not every one. The V and J calls and clone size were taken over from that table, and D and trimming were inferred from the DNA. The table records over 400,000 clones, 75% to 90% of them present only once. The V gene end was trimmed by 6 bases and the J gene end by 1 base; junction bases not matched to a gene: 5. Germline CDR1 is SNHLY and CDR2 is FYNNEI. This CDR3 region has 16 residues. Cohort allocation depended upon clinical history that participants reported. Resolution of symptoms, clearance, or two negative PCRs was present in recovered Cohort 3 donors.

The TCR sequence derives from a woman aged 55-69 years who had recovered from COVID-19. The sample comprised PBMCs or T cells enriched from blood (not recorded which). This chain joins TRBV2 and TRBJ2-3; TRBD2 matches at 12 bases. The CDR3 nucleotides read TGTGCCAGCAGACGACTAGCGGGGGAAGGCACAGATACGCAGTATTTT. Translation: CASRRLAGEGTDTQYF.